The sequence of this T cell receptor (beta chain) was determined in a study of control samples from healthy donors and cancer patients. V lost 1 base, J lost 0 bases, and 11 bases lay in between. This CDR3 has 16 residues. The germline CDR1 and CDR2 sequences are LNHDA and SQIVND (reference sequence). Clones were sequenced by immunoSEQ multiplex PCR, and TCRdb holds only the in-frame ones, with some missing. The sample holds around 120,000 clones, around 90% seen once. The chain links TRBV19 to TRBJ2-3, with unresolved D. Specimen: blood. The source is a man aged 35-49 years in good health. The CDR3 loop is CASSIGLESSTDTQYF. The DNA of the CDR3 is TGTGCCAGTAGTATAGGACTGGAATCTAGCACAGATACGCAGTATTTT.